This TCR beta chain comes out of a study of beta chain features in type 1 diabetes. The germline V gene has CDR1 ENHRY and CDR2 SYGVKD. V lost 2 bases, J lost 5 bases, and 21 bases lay in between. The CDR3 has 17 amino acids. This clone was seen repeatedly, ten times or more. What it binds is not known. General observations from the study: Whatever favoring of shorter templates PCR might show would apply equally to patients and controls. Insertion counts at VDJ junctions were lower in type 1 diabetes patients, who also showed more deletions there.

TCRB transcripts that were expressed got sequenced, as all of the isolated RNA had been reverse transcribed. For naive, central memory and regulatory T cell samples, reads averaged roughly 4 million. Repertoires were generated with immunoSEQ multiplex PCR, while TCRdb's copy carries only in-frame clones and drops some. The sample holds 130,000 or so clones, less than 10% seen once. Sequencing was carried out using central memory CD4+ T cells from blood. This rearrangement joins TRBV10-3 to TRBJ1-1; D not resolved. This receptor was identified in a woman aged 40-49 years in good health. CDR3 DNA: TGTGCCATCAGTGAGCCCGACCGCGTTCGGGGTGGGACTGAAGCTTTCTTT. Its protein product is CAISEPDRVRGGTEAFF.